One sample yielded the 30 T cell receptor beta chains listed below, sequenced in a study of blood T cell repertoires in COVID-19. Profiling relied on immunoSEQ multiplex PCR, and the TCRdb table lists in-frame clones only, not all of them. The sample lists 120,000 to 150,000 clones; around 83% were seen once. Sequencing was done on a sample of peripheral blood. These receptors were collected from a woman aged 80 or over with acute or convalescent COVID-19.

CDR3 protein: CASSLKPFFSGGTDTQYF. The CDR3 nucleotides read TGTGCCAGCAGCCTAAAGCCCTTTTTTAGCGGGGGGACAGATACGCAGTATTTT. The rearrangement joins TRBV3-1 (or the pseudogene TRBV3-2) to TRBJ2-3, with TRBD2 matching 10 bases. Germline V gene sequence: CDR1 LGHDT, CDR2 YNNKEL (reference sequence). Unmatched junction bases numbered 13, after V lost 4 bases and J lost 3 bases. This CDR3 is built from 18 residues.

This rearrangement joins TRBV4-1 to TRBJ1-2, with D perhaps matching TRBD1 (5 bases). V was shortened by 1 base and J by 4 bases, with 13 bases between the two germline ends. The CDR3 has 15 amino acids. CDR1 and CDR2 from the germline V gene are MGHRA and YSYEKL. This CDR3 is CASSQGTIQIYGYTF. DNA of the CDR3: TGCGCCAGCAGCCAAGGGACAATACAGATCTATGGCTACACCTTC.

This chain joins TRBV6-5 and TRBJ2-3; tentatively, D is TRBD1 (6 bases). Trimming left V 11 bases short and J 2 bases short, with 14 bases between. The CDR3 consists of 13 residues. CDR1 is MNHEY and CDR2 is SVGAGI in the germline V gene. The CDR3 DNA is TGTGCCGGCGGACAGCTTTCCACAGATACGCAGTATTTT. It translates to CAGGQLSTDTQYF.

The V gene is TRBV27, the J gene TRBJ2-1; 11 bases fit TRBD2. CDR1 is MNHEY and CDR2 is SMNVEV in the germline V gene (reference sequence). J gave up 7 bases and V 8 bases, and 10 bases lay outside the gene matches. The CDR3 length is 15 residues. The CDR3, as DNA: TGTGCCAGCCGAGAACTAGCGGGAGTAAGAAATGAGCAGTTCTTC. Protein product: CASRELAGVRNEQFF.

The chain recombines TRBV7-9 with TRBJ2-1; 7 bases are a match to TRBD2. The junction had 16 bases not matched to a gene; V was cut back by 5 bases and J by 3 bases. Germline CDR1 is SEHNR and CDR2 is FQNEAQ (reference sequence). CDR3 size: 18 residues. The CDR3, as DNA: TGTGCCAGCAGCCCCGGACTAGAAACAATTTTAATCTACAATGAGCAGTTCTTC. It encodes CASSPGLETILIYNEQFF.

The DNA of the CDR3 is TGTGCCAGTAGTATACCAGCATTCCGGGACATTATAAGGCGGAACACTGAAGCTTTCTTT. Its translation is CASSIPAFRDIIRRNTEAFF. The J gene is TRBJ1-1, the V gene TRBV19; a weak D match, TRBD1 (6 bases). There are 20 residues in the CDR3. V lost 2 bases and J 1 base, leaving 26 bases between the germline ends. CDR1 LNHDA and CDR2 SQIVND come from the germline V gene (reference sequence). The whole variable domain, filled in from reference TRBV19 and TRBJ1-1, reads DGGITQSPKYLFRKEGQNVTLSCEQNLNHDAMYWYRQDPGQGLRLIYYSQIVNDFQKGDIAEGYSVSREKKESFPLTVTSAQKNPTAFYLCASSIPAFRDIIRRNTEAFFGQGTRLTVV.

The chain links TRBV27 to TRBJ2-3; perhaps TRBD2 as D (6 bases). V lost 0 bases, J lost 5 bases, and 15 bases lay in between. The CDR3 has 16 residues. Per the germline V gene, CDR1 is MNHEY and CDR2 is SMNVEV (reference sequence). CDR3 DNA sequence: TGTGCCAGCAGTTTATCGAGCGGCGGGGCGGGAGATACGCAGTATTTT. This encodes CASSLSSGGAGDTQYF.

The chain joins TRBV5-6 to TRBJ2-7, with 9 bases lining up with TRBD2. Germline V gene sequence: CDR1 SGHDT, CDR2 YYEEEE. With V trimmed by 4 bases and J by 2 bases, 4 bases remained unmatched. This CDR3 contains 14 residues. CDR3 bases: TGTGCCAGCAGCAGACTAGCGGCAGCCTACGAGCAGTACTTC. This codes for CASSRLAAAYEQYF.

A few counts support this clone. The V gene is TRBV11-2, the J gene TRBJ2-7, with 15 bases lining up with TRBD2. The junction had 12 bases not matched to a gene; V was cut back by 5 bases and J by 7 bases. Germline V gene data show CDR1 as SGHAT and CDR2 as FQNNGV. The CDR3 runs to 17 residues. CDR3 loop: CASSLARTSGRAGEQYF. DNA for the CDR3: TGTGCCAGCAGCCTCGCCAGGACTAGCGGGAGGGCTGGGGAGCAGTACTTC.

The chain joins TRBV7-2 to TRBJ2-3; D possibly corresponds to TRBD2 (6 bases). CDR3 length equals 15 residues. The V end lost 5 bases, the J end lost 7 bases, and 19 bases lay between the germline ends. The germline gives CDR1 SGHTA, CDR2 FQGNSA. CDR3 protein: CASSPGTPWRNTQYF. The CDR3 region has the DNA TGTGCCAGCAGCCCCGGGACTCCCTGGCGGAATACGCAGTATTTT.

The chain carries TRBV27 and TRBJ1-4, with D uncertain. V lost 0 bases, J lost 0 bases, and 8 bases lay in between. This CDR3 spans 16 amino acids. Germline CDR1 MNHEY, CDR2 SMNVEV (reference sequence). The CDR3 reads CASSLSAGTTNEKLFF. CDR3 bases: TGTGCCAGCAGTTTATCAGCGGGGACAACTAATGAAAAACTGTTTTTT.

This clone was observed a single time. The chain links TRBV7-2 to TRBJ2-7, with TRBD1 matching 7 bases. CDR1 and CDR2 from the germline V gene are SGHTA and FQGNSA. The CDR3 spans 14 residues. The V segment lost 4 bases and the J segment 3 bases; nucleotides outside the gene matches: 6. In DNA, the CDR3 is TGTGCCAGCAGCTACCTCGGGACAGTCTACGAGCAGTACTTC. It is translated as CASSYLGTVYEQYF.

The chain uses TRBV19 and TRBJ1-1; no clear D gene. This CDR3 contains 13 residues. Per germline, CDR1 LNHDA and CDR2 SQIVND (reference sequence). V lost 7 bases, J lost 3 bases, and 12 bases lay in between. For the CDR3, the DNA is TGTGCCAGTACGCCTCCCCTAGACACTGAAGCTTTCTTT. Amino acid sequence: CASTPPLDTEAFF.

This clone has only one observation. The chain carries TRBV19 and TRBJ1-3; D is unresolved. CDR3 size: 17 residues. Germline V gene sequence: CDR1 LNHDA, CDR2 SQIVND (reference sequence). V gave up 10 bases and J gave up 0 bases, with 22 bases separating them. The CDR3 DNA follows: TGTGCCACCGCATCCACGCCCGCCGGAGACTCTGGAAACACCATATATTTT. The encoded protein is CATASTPAGDSGNTIYF.

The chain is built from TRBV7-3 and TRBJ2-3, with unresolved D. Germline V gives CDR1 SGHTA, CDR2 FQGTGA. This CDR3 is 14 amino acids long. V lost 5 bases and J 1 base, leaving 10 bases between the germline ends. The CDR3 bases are TGTGCCAGCAGCCCCGTTCCGGGCACAGATACGCAGTATTTT. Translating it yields CASSPVPGTDTQYF.

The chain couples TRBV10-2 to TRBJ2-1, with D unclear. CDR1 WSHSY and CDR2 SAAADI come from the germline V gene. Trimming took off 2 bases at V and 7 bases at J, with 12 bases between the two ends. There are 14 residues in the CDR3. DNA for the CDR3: TGCGCCAGCAGTGAGCCGATAACTGATAATGAGCAGTTCTTC. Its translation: CASSEPITDNEQFF.

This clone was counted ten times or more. Written as DNA, the CDR3 is TGTGCCAGTACCTTCCAGGGGAATCAGCCCCAGCATTTT. Protein: CASTFQGNQPQHF. The chain employs TRBV19 and TRBJ1-5, with D possibly matching TRBD1 (6 bases). Deletions cut 7 bases from V and 4 bases from J, with 11 bases between. The CDR3 length is 13 residues. In germline, CDR1 is LNHDA, CDR2 SQIVND (reference sequence). Variable domain in full (rest from reference TRBV19 and TRBJ1-5): DGGITQSPKYLFRKEGQNVTLSCEQNLNHDAMYWYRQDPGQGLRLIYYSQIVNDFQKGDIAEGYSVSREKKESFPLTVTSAQKNPTAFYLCASTFQGNQPQHFGDGTRLSIL.

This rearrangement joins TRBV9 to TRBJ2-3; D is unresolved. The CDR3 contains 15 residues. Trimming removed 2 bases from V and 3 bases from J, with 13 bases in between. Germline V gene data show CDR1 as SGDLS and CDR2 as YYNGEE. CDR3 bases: TGTGCCAGCAGCGTTACCCCTCTGAGAACAGATACGCAGTATTTT. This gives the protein CASSVTPLRTDTQYF.

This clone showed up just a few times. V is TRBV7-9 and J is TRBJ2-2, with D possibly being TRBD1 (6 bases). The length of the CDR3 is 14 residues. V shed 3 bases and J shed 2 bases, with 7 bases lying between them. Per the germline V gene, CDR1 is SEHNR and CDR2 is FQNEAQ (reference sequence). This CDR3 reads CASSFGTNTGELFF. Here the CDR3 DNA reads TGTGCCAGCAGCTTCGGGACAAACACCGGGGAGCTGTTTTTT.

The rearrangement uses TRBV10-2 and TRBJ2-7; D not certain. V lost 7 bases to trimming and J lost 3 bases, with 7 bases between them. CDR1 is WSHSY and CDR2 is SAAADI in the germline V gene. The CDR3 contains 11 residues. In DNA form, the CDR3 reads TGCGCCAGCAAAGAGATCTACGAGCAGTACTTC. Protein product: CASKEIYEQYF.

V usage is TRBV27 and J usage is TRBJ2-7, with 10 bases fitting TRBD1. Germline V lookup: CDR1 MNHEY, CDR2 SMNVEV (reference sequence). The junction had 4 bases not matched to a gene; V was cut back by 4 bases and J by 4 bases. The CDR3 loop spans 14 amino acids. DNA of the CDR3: TGTGCCAGCAGTTATGGGACAGGGGTGTACGAGCAGTACTTC. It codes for CASSYGTGVYEQYF.

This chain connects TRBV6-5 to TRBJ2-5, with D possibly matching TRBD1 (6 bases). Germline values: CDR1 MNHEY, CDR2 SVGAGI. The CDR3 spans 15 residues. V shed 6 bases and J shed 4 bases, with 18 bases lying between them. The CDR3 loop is CASSQGINTRETQYF. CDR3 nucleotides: TGTGCCAGCAGCCAGGGGATTAACACACGAGAGACCCAGTACTTC.

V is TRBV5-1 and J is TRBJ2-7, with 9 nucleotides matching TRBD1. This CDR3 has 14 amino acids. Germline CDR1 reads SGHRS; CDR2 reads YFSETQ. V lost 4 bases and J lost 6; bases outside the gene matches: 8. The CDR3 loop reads CASSTSGTGFEQYF. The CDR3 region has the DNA TGCGCCAGCAGCACCTCCGGGACAGGGTTCGAGCAGTACTTC.

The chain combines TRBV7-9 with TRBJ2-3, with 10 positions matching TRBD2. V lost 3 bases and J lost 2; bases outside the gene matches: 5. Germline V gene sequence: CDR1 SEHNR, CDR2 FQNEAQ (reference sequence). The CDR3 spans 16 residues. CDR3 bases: TGTGCCAGCAGCTTGGTGACTAGCGGGCTCACAGATACGCAGTATTTT. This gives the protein CASSLVTSGLTDTQYF.

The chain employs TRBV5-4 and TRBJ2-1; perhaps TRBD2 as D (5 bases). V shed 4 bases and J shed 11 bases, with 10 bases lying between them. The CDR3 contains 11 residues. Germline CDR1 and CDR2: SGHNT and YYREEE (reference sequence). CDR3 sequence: CASSPGLKQFF. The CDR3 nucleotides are TGTGCCAGCAGCCCGGGGTTGAAGCAGTTCTTC.

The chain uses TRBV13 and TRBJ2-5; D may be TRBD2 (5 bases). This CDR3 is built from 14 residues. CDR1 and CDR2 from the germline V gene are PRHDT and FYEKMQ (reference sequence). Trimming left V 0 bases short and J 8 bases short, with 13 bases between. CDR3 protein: CASSLGEGVGTQYF. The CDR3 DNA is TGTGCCAGCAGCTTAGGCGAGGGCGTGGGCACCCAGTACTTC.

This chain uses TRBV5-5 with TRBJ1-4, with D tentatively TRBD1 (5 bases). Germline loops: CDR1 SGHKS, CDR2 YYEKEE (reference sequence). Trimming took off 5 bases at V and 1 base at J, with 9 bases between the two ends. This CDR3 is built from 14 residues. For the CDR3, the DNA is TGTGCCAGCAGACCGACAGTAACTAATGAAAAACTGTTTTTT. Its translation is CASRPTVTNEKLFF.

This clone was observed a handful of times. CDR3 nucleotides: TGTGCCAGCAGTGATGAAGGGGCAAACTTTAACTATGGCTACACCTTC. Encoded protein: CASSDEGANFNYGYTF. The chain combines TRBV2 with TRBJ1-2; D is perhaps TRBD1 (5 bases). There are 16 residues in the CDR3. Trimming pared 3 bases from V and 1 base from J, leaving 15 bases between. From germline, CDR1 is SNHLY and CDR2 FYNNEI.

The CDR3 DNA sequence: TGTGCCAGCAGCGAAGGGACAGGGGGCTCGGATACGCAGTATTTT. Amino acids: CASSEGTGGSDTQYF. The chain uses TRBV5-8 and TRBJ2-3, with TRBD1 matching over 12 bases. Germline CDR1 reads SGHTS; CDR2 reads YDEGEE. V gave up 4 bases and J gave up 6 bases; unmatched junction bases: 6. This CDR3 spans 15 amino acids.

CDR3 residues: CASSVGLYYEQYF. Here the CDR3 DNA reads TGTGCCAGCAGCGTCGGACTTTACTACGAGCAGTACTTC. This chain links TRBV9 with TRBJ2-7, with D possibly being TRBD2 (5 bases). From germline, CDR1 is SGDLS and CDR2 YYNGEE. Trimming removed 2 bases at V and 3 bases at J, with 9 bases between. CDR3 length: 13 residues.